The 30 T cell receptor beta chains in this list originate from one sample, sequenced in a study of post-analysis software for immune sequencing data. Their cognate antigens are unknown. Overall study findings and caveats: Compared with controls, patients had more of roughly 5 TRBV segments, including TRBV5-6, TRBV5-1 and TRBV20-1.

The library was made from cDNA and included unique molecular identifiers. One entry per CDR3 protein results from TCRdb running MiXCR on the PCR reads. Of around 200,000 distinct CDR3 sequences in the sample, approximately 28% are singletons; the top ten hold more than 3%. Sequencing was done on a sample of blood. These receptors all stem from a girl between 2 and 17 years old with multiple sclerosis.

This chain connects TRBV20-1 to TRBJ1-4, with no clear D. V dropped 1 base and J dropped 7 bases, with 13 bases sitting between them. The germline gives CDR1 DFQATT, CDR2 SNEGSKA (reference sequence). CDR3 size: 14 residues. The CDR3 reads CSARVRQSGEKLFF. CDR3 coding DNA: TGCAGTGCTAGAGTAAGGCAGTCTGGTGAAAAACTGTTTTTT.

This clonotype was counted between two and nine times. It may be a read error: a sequence one base away is much more abundant. The chain uses TRBV5-5 and TRBJ2-1; 12 nucleotides line up with TRBD1. Trimming took 5 bases from V and 8 from J; bases not matched to a gene: 5. The germline gives CDR1 SGHKS, CDR2 YYEKEE (reference sequence). The CDR3 sequence is 14 residues long. The CDR3 is CASSPGTGGHEQFF. The DNA for the CDR3 is TGTGCCAGCAGTCCCGGGACAGGGGGCCATGAGCAGTTCTTC.

Details on this clonotype: A much bigger clone sits one base away, suggesting this may be a read error. This CDR3 is CASGPGAGGYEQYF. CDR3 coding DNA: TGCGCCAGCGGCCCTGGGGCAGGGGGCTACGAGCAGTACTTC. J is TRBJ2-5 and V is TRBV5-1, with TRBD1 matching over 7 bases. The assigned J gene may be wrong: the sequence end matches TRBJ2-7 better. The CDR3 runs 14 residues. Germline lookup yields CDR1 SGHRS and CDR2 YFSETQ.

The chain is built from TRBV9 and TRBJ1-1; tentative D call: TRBD1 (6 bases). CDR1 is SGDLS, CDR2 YYNGEE, per germline. CDR3 size: 14 residues. Trimming took 4 bases from V and 5 from J, leaving 15 bases between them. This CDR3 is CASSPRGGGTEAFF. The DNA of the CDR3 is TGTGCCAGCAGCCCGAGGGGGGGCGGAACTGAAGCTTTCTTT.

This clonotype showed up many times. The CDR3 coding sequence is TGTGCCAGCAGCTTGTTCGGGACTAGCGGTCAAGAGACCCAGTACTTC. Translating it yields CASSLFGTSGQETQYF. The rearrangement uses TRBV5-5 and TRBJ2-5, with 11 bases aligning to TRBD2. CDR1 is SGHKS, CDR2 YYEKEE, per germline (reference sequence). The CDR3 sequence is 16 residues long. The V and J ends lost 1 base and 2 bases, in that order; junction bases with no gene match: 4.

At least ten counts were recorded for this clonotype. This chain connects TRBV18 to TRBJ2-5, with 7 bases that match TRBD1. The CDR3 is made up of 16 amino acids. The V gene end was trimmed by 2 bases and the J gene end by 4 bases; junction bases not matched to a gene: 10. Germline lookup yields CDR1 KGHSH and CDR2 LQKENI. The CDR3, as DNA: TGTGCCAGCTCACCAGTAGGGGGCGCAGGAGGAGAGACCCAGTACTTC. Amino acids: CASSPVGGAGGETQYF.

This clonotype was observed a few times. CDR3 sequence (DNA): TGTGCCAGCCGAAGGACAGGGGTTAATGAAAAACTGTTTTTT. Encoded protein: CASRRTGVNEKLFF. The chain is built from TRBV28 and TRBJ1-4; 9 bases agree with TRBD1. There are 14 residues in the CDR3. The V and J ends lost 8 bases and 4 bases, in that order; junction bases with no gene match: 5. The germline V gene has CDR1 MDHEN and CDR2 SYDVKM.

The J gene is TRBJ1-1, the V gene TRBV19; D gene unclear. CDR1 is LNHDA and CDR2 is SQIVND in the germline V gene (reference sequence). The V end lost 1 base, the J end lost 1 base, and 4 bases lay between the germline ends. The CDR3 covers 13 residues. The CDR3 DNA reads TGTGCCAGTAGTATAGGGACGAACACTGAAGCTTTCTTT. Encoded protein: CASSIGTNTEAFF.

The V gene is TRBV28, the J gene TRBJ1-4, with D uncertain. The V gene lost 7 bases and the J gene lost 3 bases, with 18 bases spanning the gap. Germline V gives CDR1 MDHEN, CDR2 SYDVKM. The CDR3 sequence is 16 residues long. CDR3 region: CASTNQRVLANEKLFF. CDR3 bases: TGTGCCAGCACCAACCAAAGGGTCCTAGCTAATGAAAAACTGTTTTTT.

This chain connects TRBV21-1 to TRBJ2-7. TRBV21-1 is marked as a pseudogene. The CDR3 runs to 12 residues. The CDR3 bases are TGTGCCAACAGGGAACGGCCCTACGAGCAGTACTTC. It specifies CANRERPYEQYF.

The chain is built from TRBV7-9 and TRBJ1-3; no reliable D call. The CDR3 contains 14 residues. From germline, CDR1 is SEHNR and CDR2 FQNEAQ (reference sequence). The V gene lost 5 bases and the J gene lost 0 bases, with 8 bases spanning the gap. The DNA of the CDR3 is TGTGCCAGCAGCAAGGCCCCCTCTGGAAACACCATATATTTT. Translating it yields CASSKAPSGNTIYF.

CDR3 protein: CASQSLDISYNEQFF. CDR3 DNA: TGTGCCAGCCAGAGTCTCGATATCTCCTACAATGAGCAGTTCTTC. The V gene is TRBV28, the J gene TRBJ2-1; the D is unclear. This CDR3 has 15 amino acids. CDR1 and CDR2 from the germline V gene are MDHEN and SYDVKM. Trimming pared 8 bases from V and 0 bases from J, leaving 14 bases between.

This clonotype has ten or more counts. The rearrangement links TRBV20-1 to TRBJ2-7; maybe TRBD1 (5 bases). Germline loops: CDR1 DFQATT, CDR2 SNEGSKA (reference sequence). The V gene lost 3 bases and the J gene lost 0 bases, with 12 bases spanning the gap. This CDR3 has 14 amino acids. The CDR3 spells CSASPTGLSYEQYF. The CDR3 DNA reads TGCAGTGCTAGCCCAACAGGCCTCTCCTACGAGCAGTACTTC.

A remark on this clonotype: A much larger clone lies one base from this, so it may be a read error. The conserved phenylalanine or tryptophan is not found at the CDR3 terminus, so this likely reflects a read error. The chain is built from TRBV15 and TRBJ2-5; tentative D call: TRBD1 (6 bases). V gave up 0 bases and J gave up 4 bases, with 12 bases separating them. CDR3 length: 15 residues. The germline gives CDR1 LNHNV, CDR2 YYDKDF (reference sequence). CDR3 sequence: CATSRDVGGPETQYL. The DNA of the CDR3 is TGTGCCACCAGCAGAGATGTTGGGGGCCCAGAGACCCAGTACCTC.

This clonotype was detected many times. The gene calls are TRBV10-1 and TRBJ2-7; possible D gene TRBD1, 5 bases. Deletions cut 8 bases from V and 1 base from J, with 12 bases between. Per germline, CDR1 WNHNN and CDR2 SYGVQD (reference sequence). The CDR3 is 13 residues long. CDR3: CASSPGKSYEQYF. In nucleotides, the CDR3 is TGCGCCAGCTCACCAGGGAAGTCCTACGAGCAGTACTTC.

The genes are TRBV30 and TRBJ2-1; no definite D call. The germline V gene has CDR1 GTSNPN and CDR2 SVGIG (reference sequence). Trimming pared 2 bases from V and 1 base from J, leaving 9 bases between. This CDR3 spans 14 amino acids. For the CDR3, the DNA is TGTGCCTGGAGTACTGGGGTTTCCTACAATGAGCAGTTCTTC. Translation: CAWSTGVSYNEQFF.

About this clonotype itself: This may be a read error, as it is one base from a much larger clone. The gene calls are TRBV12-3 or TRBV12-4 and TRBJ2-4; D is perhaps TRBD2 (6 bases). The J call is in doubt because the DNA end fits TRBJ2-7 better. This CDR3 comprises 15 residues. CDR3 protein: CASLADEAGSYEQYF. CDR3 in DNA: TGTGCCAGCTTGGCCGACGAAGCGGGCTCCTACGAGCAGTACTTC.

Worth noting for this clonotype: A read error may explain this, as a much larger clone is one base away. This CDR3 is CSILKLLAGSTDTQYF. The CDR3 DNA sequence: TGTTCCATATTAAAGTTACTAGCGGGAAGCACAGATACGCAGTATTTT. The J gene is TRBJ2-3, the V gene TRBV10-3; 10 bases align to TRBD2. This CDR3 is 16 amino acids long. Looked up from germline, CDR1 is ENHRY and CDR2 is SYGVKD.

This clonotype was seen at least ten times. The V and J genes are TRBV29-1 and TRBJ2-1; no clear D gene. The germline gives CDR1 SQVTM, CDR2 ANQGSEA. This CDR3 is 14 amino acids long. V gave up 4 bases and J gave up 7 bases, with 17 bases separating them. The CDR3 nucleotides are TGCAGCGTTGGGGCTAGTATATTGGGTAATGAGCAGTTCTTC. It specifies CSVGASILGNEQFF.

This chain uses TRBV7-8 with TRBJ2-1; 7 bases fit TRBD2. The trim removed 1 base at V and 4 bases at J, leaving 10 bases unmatched. The CDR3 has 17 amino acids. Germline assignment: CDR1 SGHVS and CDR2 FQNEAQ. The CDR3 bases are TGTGCCAGCAGCTTAGTCCCAGCGGGAATGGGTTACAATGAGCAGTTCTTC. This codes for CASSLVPAGMGYNEQFF. Supplemented by reference TRBV7-8 and TRBJ2-1, the full variable domain reads GAGVSQSPRYKVAKRGQDVALRCDPISGHVSLFWYQQALGQGPEFLTYFQNEAQLDKSGLPSDRFFAERPEGSVSTLKIQRTQQEDSAVYLCASSLVPAGMGYNEQFFGPGTRLTVL.

This clonotype was counted a few times. The chain carries TRBV4-1 and TRBJ1-2; unclear D gene. The CDR3 covers 15 residues. Trimming cost V 1 base and J 3 bases, with 12 bases left between them. Germline lookup yields CDR1 MGHRA and CDR2 YSYEKL. This CDR3 is CASSQVPGQHYGYTF. The CDR3, as DNA: TGCGCCAGCAGCCAAGTCCCCGGGCAGCACTATGGCTACACCTTC.

This clonotype was counted ten times or more. The chain couples TRBV28 to TRBJ2-5; D is perhaps TRBD1 (6 bases). The J call may be faulty, since TRBJ2-7 better matches the DNA end. The CDR3 length is 16 residues. The germline V gene has CDR1 MDHEN and CDR2 SYDVKM. The CDR3 protein is CASSFVLGTSPYEQYF. DNA for the CDR3: TGTGCCAGCAGTTTTGTCCTGGGGACATCTCCTTACGAGCAGTACTTC.

This sequence joins TRBV13 and TRBJ2-3; D unresolved. Germline CDR1 is PRHDT and CDR2 is FYEKMQ (reference sequence). V was trimmed by 5 bases and J by 6 bases, leaving 15 bases between them. The CDR3 is 14 amino acids. CDR3 DNA sequence: TGTGCCAGCAGCCTCGGACCCGGCCAGGATACGCAGTATTTT. Translation gives CASSLGPGQDTQYF. Looking up the rest from reference TRBV13 and TRBJ2-3 gives the full variable domain: AAGVIQSPRHLIKEKRETATLKCYPIPRHDTVYWYQQGPGQDPQFLISFYEKMQSDKGSIPDRFSAQQFSDYHSELNMSSLELGDSALYFCASSLGPGQDTQYFGPGTRLTVL.

Only a few counts were recorded for this clonotype. CDR3 DNA sequence: TGTGCCAGCCGGAGCGGTTCGGTCACCGGGGAGCTGTTTTTT. Its translation is CASRSGSVTGELFF. J is TRBJ2-2 and V is TRBV6-5, with D maybe TRBD2 (5 bases). The CDR3 covers 14 residues. V gave up 8 bases and J gave up 4 bases, with 14 bases separating them. The V gene's germline CDR1 is MNHEY and CDR2 SVGAGI.

The chain carries TRBV19 and TRBJ1-2; 7 nucleotides agree with TRBD1. V was clipped by 7 bases and J by 3 bases; unmatched bases: 8. This CDR3 is 14 amino acids long. Looked up from germline, CDR1 is LNHDA and CDR2 is SQIVND (reference sequence). The CDR3 protein is CASMTRQGHYGYTF. The DNA of the CDR3 is TGTGCCAGTATGACTCGACAGGGCCACTATGGCTACACCTTC.

This clonotype was seen repeatedly, ten times or more. The V gene is TRBV7-2, the J gene TRBJ2-7; D unresolved. V was shortened by 5 bases and J by 1 base, with 9 bases between the two germline ends. This CDR3 region has 13 residues. From germline, CDR1 is SGHTA and CDR2 FQGNSA. The CDR3 DNA is TGTGCCAGCAGCCCGATTAGTTCCTACGAGCAGTACTTC. It encodes CASSPISSYEQYF.

This clonotype was seen many times. This chain uses TRBV2 with TRBJ2-3, with TRBD2 identical over 8 bases. The CDR3 length is 13 residues. Trimming removed 7 bases from V and 4 bases from J; junction bases left unmatched: 4. Germline CDR1 and CDR2: SNHLY and FYNNEI. The CDR3 region is CASKAGVADTQYF. CDR3 bases: TGTGCCAGCAAAGCGGGAGTGGCAGATACGCAGTATTTT.

Ten or more counts support this clonotype. The rearrangement links TRBV24-1 to TRBJ2-3; D gene unclear. The CDR3 is 14 residues long. Trimming pared 2 bases from V and 6 bases from J, leaving 11 bases between. Per the germline V gene, CDR1 is KGHDR and CDR2 is SFDVKD. The CDR3 DNA follows: TGTGCCACCAGTGATTGGAACAGAGCGGATACGCAGTATTTT. Translating it yields CATSDWNRADTQYF.

In the case of this clonotype: A much larger clonotype is one base distant, so this may be a read error. This chain joins TRBV4-1 and TRBJ2-1; D gene ambiguous. Germline V gives CDR1 MGHRA, CDR2 YSYEKL. V was clipped by 1 base and J by 10 bases, with 14 bases between them. This CDR3 has 14 residues. The CDR3 DNA follows: TGCGCCAGCAGCCAAGTTGTGGGATCAGGCGAGCAGTTCTTC. This encodes CASSQVVGSGEQFF.

This clonotype was found many times. The chain couples TRBV11-2 to TRBJ2-3, with D unclear. This CDR3 has 12 amino acids. The V end lost 5 bases, the J end lost 2 bases, and 5 bases lay between the germline ends. From germline, CDR1 is SGHAT and CDR2 FQNNGV. CDR3 nucleotide sequence: TGTGCCAGCAGCAGGCCCACAGATACGCAGTATTTT. Its translation is CASSRPTDTQYF.